This TCR beta chain was identified during a study of T cell changes during pregnancy in multiple sclerosis. V was trimmed by 3 bases and J by 6 bases, leaving 10 bases between them. Germline loops: CDR1 SGHRS, CDR2 YFSETQ. The CDR3 is made up of 13 amino acids. Sequencing was performed with immunoSEQ multiplex PCR; in TCRdb, only in-frame clones are kept and a portion is missing. The table shows 30,000 to 45,000 clones, with approximately 90% occurring only once. This receptor was taken from a female donor with multiple sclerosis, enrolled in a pregnancy study. The material was CD4+ T cells from peripheral blood mononuclear cells, obtained in the third trimester of pregnancy. V usage is TRBV5-1 and J usage is TRBJ1-5; unclear D gene. The CDR3 is CASSSTGGQPQHF. For the CDR3, the DNA is TGCGCCAGCAGCTCGACGGGAGGTCAGCCCCAGCATTTT.